These T cell receptor beta chains were read from a single sample in a study of blood T cell repertoires in COVID-19. Sequenced by immunoSEQ multiplex PCR; TCRdb stores in-frame clones only, minus some. This sample has over 150,000 clones; around 83% occur once, and the top ten carry 6.2%. Sequencing was performed on PBMCs or T cells enriched from blood (not recorded which). These receptor sequences come from a man aged 35-49 years who had recovered from COVID-19. CDR3s include the opening cysteine and the closing phenylalanine or tryptophan. The D gene is left open where the match is weak. Size values are once, few and many counts, or a class for expanded clones, and some rows have none.

D gene: TRBD1
clone size: NA
J gene: TRBJ1-3
V gene: TRBV9
CDR3 DNA: TGTGCCAGCAGCGTCGAGACAGGGGGAAACACCATATATTTT
CDR3 protein: CASSVETGGNTIYF

D gene: TRBD2
clone size: NA
J gene: TRBJ2-1
V gene: TRBV24-1
CDR3 DNA: TGTGCCACCAGCGAGACTAGCGGGAGGGACAATGAGCAGTTCTTC
CDR3 protein: CATSETSGRDNEQFF

D gene: NA
clone size: NA
J gene: TRBJ1-6
V gene: TRBV11-2
CDR3 DNA: TGTGCCAGCAGCTCATCCATTAAGACCGGAGTTAATTCACCCCTCCACTTT
CDR3 protein: CASSSSIKTGVNSPLHF

D gene: NA
clone size: NA
J gene: TRBJ2-1
V gene: TRBV3-1/TRBV3-2
CDR3 DNA: TGTGCCAGCAGCCAAGATCCGGGGGGCGGGGGCTTCGGCAATGAGCAGTTCTTC
CDR3 protein: CASSQDPGGGGFGNEQFF

D gene: NA
clone size: NA
J gene: TRBJ2-5
V gene: TRBV27
CDR3 DNA: TGTGCCAGCAGTTTATCGGGACACCGCCAAGAGACCCAGTACTTC
CDR3 protein: CASSLSGHRQETQYF

D gene: NA
clone size: NA
J gene: TRBJ2-1
V gene: TRBV9
CDR3 DNA: TGTGCCAGCGCTCGGGATCCCTTCTCCTACAATGAGCAGTTCTTC
CDR3 protein: CASARDPFSYNEQFF

D gene: NA
clone size: NA
J gene: TRBJ2-7
V gene: TRBV29-1
CDR3 DNA: TGCAGCGTTGCTGGCAACTACGAGCAGTACTTC
CDR3 protein: CSVAGNYEQYF

D gene: NA
clone size: NA
J gene: TRBJ2-3
V gene: TRBV27
CDR3 DNA: TGTGCCAGCGGATACCCGACTCGCACAGATACGCAGTATTTT
CDR3 protein: CASGYPTRTDTQYF

D gene: TRBD2
clone size: NA
J gene: TRBJ2-2
V gene: TRBV15
CDR3 DNA: TGTGCCACCAGGGGACCGGGACTAGCATTAACCGGGGAGCTGTTTTTT
CDR3 protein: CATRGPGLALTGELFF

D gene: TRBD1
clone size: once
J gene: TRBJ1-4
V gene: TRBV5-5
CDR3 DNA: TGTGCCAGCAGCCGTCAGGGGGCTCGGGAAAAACTGTTTTTT
CDR3 protein: CASSRQGAREKLFF

D gene: NA
clone size: few
J gene: TRBJ2-1
V gene: TRBV24-1
CDR3 DNA: TGTGCCACGGAGGGGACGGGCTCCTACAATGAGCAGTTCTTC
CDR3 protein: CATEGTGSYNEQFF

D gene: NA
clone size: NA
J gene: TRBJ1-1
V gene: TRBV3-1/TRBV3-2
CDR3 DNA: TGTGCCAGCAGCCAAGCATGGTCGGGGGACACTGAAGCTTTCTTT
CDR3 protein: CASSQAWSGDTEAFF

D gene: TRBD2
clone size: once
J gene: TRBJ2-1
V gene: TRBV10-1
CDR3 DNA: TGCGCCAGCAGTGAGTTTCTAGCGGGGTTCATTAATGAGCAGTTCTTC
CDR3 protein: CASSEFLAGFINEQFF

D gene: NA
clone size: NA
J gene: TRBJ2-5
V gene: TRBV2
CDR3 DNA: TGTGCCTGCACACAGGGCCGCGGGGGTGAGACCCAGTACTTC
CDR3 protein: CACTQGRGGETQYF

D gene: NA
clone size: NA
J gene: TRBJ1-1
V gene: TRBV3-1/TRBV3-2
CDR3 DNA: TGTGCCAGCAGCCAAGAGGCGGAGGTAGGTGAAGCTTTCTTT
CDR3 protein: CASSQEAEVGEAFF

D gene: NA
clone size: NA
J gene: TRBJ2-7
V gene: TRBV5-1
CDR3 DNA: TGCGCCAGCAGCTTGCAGGGGACCATAGATGGAGAGCAGTACTTC
CDR3 protein: CASSLQGTIDGEQYF

D gene: TRBD2
clone size: NA
J gene: TRBJ2-6
V gene: TRBV28
CDR3 DNA: TGTGCCAGCAGTTCGGGGGGGGTGTCTGGGGCCAACGTCCTGACTTTC
CDR3 protein: CASSSGGVSGANVLTF

D gene: NA
clone size: NA
J gene: TRBJ1-1
V gene: TRBV5-1
CDR3 DNA: TGCGCCAGCAGCCTGTTAGGGACACTCCGAAGAACGAACACTGAAGCTTTCTTT
CDR3 protein: CASSLLGTLRRTNTEAFF

D gene: TRBD2
clone size: once
J gene: TRBJ2-1
V gene: TRBV9
CDR3 DNA: TGTGCCAGCAGCGTAGCTTCCGAAAGACTAGCCGCTGAGCAGTTCTTC
CDR3 protein: CASSVASERLAAEQFF

D gene: NA
clone size: NA
J gene: TRBJ2-7
V gene: TRBV7-9
CDR3 DNA: TGTGCCAGCAGCTCACGGGTGGGTAGCGGACATTTCGAGCAGTACTTC
CDR3 protein: CASSSRVGSGHFEQYF

D gene: TRBD1
clone size: few
J gene: TRBJ1-4
V gene: TRBV9
CDR3 DNA: TGTGCCAGCAGCGTAGGGACAGGGGCGACTAATGAAAAACTGTTTTTT
CDR3 protein: CASSVGTGATNEKLFF

D gene: NA
clone size: NA
J gene: TRBJ2-1
V gene: TRBV3-1/TRBV3-2
CDR3 DNA: TGTGCCAGCAGCCAAGGTTTGCAGGCTGAGCAGTTCTTC
CDR3 protein: CASSQGLQAEQFF

D gene: TRBD1
clone size: few
J gene: TRBJ1-5
V gene: TRBV29-1
CDR3 DNA: TGCAGCGTTTCACAGGGGGTTGGCAATCAGCCCCAGCATTTT
CDR3 protein: CSVSQGVGNQPQHF

D gene: TRBD1
clone size: NA
J gene: TRBJ1-1
V gene: TRBV19
CDR3 DNA: TGTGCCAGTAGGATACAGGGGCTGAACACTGAAGCTTTCTTT
CDR3 protein: CASRIQGLNTEAFF

D gene: NA
clone size: few
J gene: TRBJ1-3
V gene: TRBV3-1/TRBV3-2
CDR3 DNA: TGTGCCAGCAGCCAAGATGATCAGAGGTTCTCTGGAAACACCATATATTTT
CDR3 protein: CASSQDDQRFSGNTIYF

D gene: NA
clone size: NA
J gene: TRBJ1-2
V gene: TRBV24-1
CDR3 DNA: TGTGCCACCAGTGATCCTAACCGCCGGGGAGGCTACACCTTC
CDR3 protein: CATSDPNRRGGYTF

D gene: NA
clone size: NA
J gene: TRBJ1-5
V gene: TRBV5-8
CDR3 DNA: TGTGCCAGCAGCCGACGGGGAGGTGTGCCCGCGGGGGGTCAGCCCCAGCATTTT
CDR3 protein: CASSRRGGVPAGGQPQHF

D gene: NA
clone size: NA
J gene: TRBJ1-2
V gene: TRBV19
CDR3 DNA: TGTGCCAGTAAGGGTCCAGGGGCGCTCGATGGCTACACCTTC
CDR3 protein: CASKGPGALDGYTF